The count of the clone carrying this TCR beta chain is one. Its antigen remains unknown. The data derive from a study of shared clonotypes between healthy human individuals. Study-level information: Used for every donor were three CD4 naive, three CD4 memory, two CD8 naive and one CD8 memory plate.

Some clones are missing from TCRdb's copy, which holds only in-frame ones; the method was immunoSEQ multiplex PCR. Among around 1,000,000 clones listed, around 77% were seen once. Study conclusions and caveats: In a handful of donors, about 5% of naive CD4 clonotypes appeared in common. Researchers sampled only blood; tissue repertoires likely differ.

Material: memory CD4+ T cells from PBMCs. The subset denotes: CD45RA-negative fraction. The clonotype was recovered from a man in his late teens or twenties in good health. Some clones in this sample may be carry-over from other donors' samples.

CDR3 amino acids: CASSSAGGTNEKLFF. Here the CDR3 DNA reads TGTGCCAGCAGTTCCGCGGGTGGGACTAATGAAAAACTGTTTTTT. The gene calls are TRBV28 and TRBJ1-4; no clear D gene. This CDR3 spans 15 amino acids. Germline CDR1 is MDHEN and CDR2 is SYDVKM. Trimming stripped 4 bases from V and 2 bases from J, with 11 bases between. Variable domain in full (rest from reference TRBV28 and TRBJ1-4): DVKVTQSSRYLVKRTGEKVFLECVQDMDHENMFWYRQDPGLGLRLIYFSYDVKMKEKGDIPEGYSVSREKKERFSLILESASTNQTSMYLCASSSAGGTNEKLFFGSGTQLSVL.